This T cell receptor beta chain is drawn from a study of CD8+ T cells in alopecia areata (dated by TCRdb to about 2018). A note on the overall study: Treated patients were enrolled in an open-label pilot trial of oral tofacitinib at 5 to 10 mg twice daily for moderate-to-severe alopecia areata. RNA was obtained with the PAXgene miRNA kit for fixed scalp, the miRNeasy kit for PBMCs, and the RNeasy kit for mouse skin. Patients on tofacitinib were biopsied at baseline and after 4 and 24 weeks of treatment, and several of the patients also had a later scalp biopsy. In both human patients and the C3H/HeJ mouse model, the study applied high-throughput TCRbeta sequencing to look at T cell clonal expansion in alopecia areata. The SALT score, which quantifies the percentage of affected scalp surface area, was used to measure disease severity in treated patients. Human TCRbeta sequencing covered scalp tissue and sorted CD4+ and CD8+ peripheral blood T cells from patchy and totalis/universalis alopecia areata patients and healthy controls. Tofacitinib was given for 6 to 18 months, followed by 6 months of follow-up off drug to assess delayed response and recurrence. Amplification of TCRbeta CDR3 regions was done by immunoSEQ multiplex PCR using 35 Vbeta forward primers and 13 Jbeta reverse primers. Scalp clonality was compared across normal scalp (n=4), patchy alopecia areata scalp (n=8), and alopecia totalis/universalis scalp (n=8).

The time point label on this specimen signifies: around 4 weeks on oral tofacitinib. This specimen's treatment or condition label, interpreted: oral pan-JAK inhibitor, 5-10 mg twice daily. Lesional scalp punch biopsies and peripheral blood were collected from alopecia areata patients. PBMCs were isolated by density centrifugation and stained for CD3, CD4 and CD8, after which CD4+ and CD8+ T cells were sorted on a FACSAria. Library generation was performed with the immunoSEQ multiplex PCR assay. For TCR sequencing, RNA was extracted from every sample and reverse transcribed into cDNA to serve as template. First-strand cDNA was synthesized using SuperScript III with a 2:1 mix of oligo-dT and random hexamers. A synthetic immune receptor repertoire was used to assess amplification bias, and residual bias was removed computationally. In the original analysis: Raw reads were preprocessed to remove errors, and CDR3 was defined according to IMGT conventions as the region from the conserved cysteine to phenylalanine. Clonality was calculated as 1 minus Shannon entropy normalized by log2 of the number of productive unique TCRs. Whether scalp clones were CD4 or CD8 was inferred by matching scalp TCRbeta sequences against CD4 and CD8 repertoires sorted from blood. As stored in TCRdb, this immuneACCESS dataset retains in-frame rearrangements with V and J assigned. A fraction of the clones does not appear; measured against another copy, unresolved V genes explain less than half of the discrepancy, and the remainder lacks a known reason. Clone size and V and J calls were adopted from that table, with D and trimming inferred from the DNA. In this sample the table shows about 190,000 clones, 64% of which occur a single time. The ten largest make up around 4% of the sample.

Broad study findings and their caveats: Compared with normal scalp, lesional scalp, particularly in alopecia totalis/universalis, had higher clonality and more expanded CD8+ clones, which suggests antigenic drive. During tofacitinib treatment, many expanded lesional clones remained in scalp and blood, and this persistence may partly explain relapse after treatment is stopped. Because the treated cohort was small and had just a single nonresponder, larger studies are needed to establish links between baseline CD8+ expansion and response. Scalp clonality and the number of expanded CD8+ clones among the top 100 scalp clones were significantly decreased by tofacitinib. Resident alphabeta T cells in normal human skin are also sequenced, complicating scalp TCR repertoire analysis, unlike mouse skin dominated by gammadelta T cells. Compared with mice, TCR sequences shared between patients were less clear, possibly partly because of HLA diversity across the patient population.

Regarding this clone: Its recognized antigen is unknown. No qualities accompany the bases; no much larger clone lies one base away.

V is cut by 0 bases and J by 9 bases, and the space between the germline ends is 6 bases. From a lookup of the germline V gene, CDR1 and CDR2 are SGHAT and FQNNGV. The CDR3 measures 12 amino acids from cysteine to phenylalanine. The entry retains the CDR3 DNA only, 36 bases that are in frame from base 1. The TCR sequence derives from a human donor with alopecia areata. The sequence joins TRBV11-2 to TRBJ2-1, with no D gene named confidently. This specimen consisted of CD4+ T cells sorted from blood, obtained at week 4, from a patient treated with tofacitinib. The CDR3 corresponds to CASSLDVSEQFF. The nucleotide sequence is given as TGTGCCAGCAGCTTAGACGTTTCTGAGCAGTTCTTC.